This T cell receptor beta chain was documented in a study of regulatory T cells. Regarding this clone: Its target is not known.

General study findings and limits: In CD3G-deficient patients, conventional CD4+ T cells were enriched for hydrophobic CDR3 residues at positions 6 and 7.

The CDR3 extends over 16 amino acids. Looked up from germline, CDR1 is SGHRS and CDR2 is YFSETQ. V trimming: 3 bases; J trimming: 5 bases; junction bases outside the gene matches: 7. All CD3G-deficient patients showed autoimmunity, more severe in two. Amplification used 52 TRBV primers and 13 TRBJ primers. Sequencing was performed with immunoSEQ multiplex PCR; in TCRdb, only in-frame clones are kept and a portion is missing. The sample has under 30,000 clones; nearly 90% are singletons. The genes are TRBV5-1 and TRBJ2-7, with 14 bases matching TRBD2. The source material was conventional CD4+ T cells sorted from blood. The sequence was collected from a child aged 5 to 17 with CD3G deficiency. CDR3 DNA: TGCGCCAGCAGCTACGGGACTAGCGGGAGAAAGGACGAGCAGTACTTC. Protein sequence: CASSYGTSGRKDEQYF.